Detailed here is one T cell receptor (beta chain). These data are taken from a study of shared clonotypes between healthy human individuals. The repertoire was sequenced with immunoSEQ multiplex PCR; TCRdb's copy has only in-frame clones and lacks some. In the table there are 2,500,000 or so clones, approximately 94% of which are singletons. This TCR was recovered from a man younger than 35 in good health. Some clones in this sample may be carry-over from other donors' samples. The sequenced sample was naive CD4+ T cells from PBMCs. Subset denoted: CD45RA+ positively selected.

CDR3 protein: CASIALNTEAFF. CDR3 DNA sequence: TGTGCCAGCATCGCGCTGAACACTGAAGCTTTCTTT. V is TRBV5-6 and J is TRBJ1-1; D is unresolved. Per the germline V gene, CDR1 is SGHDT and CDR2 is YYEEEE. The V end lost 6 bases, the J end lost 0 bases, and 6 bases lay between the germline ends. The CDR3 runs to 12 residues.